This T cell receptor beta chain was recorded in a study of tissue T cells after allogeneic stem cell transplantation. V was pared by 3 bases and J by 5 bases, with 17 bases of the junction left unmatched. This CDR3 has 17 amino acids. Per germline, CDR1 DFQATT and CDR2 SNEGSKA (reference sequence). Only in-frame clones appear in the TCRdb table, and some are missing; sequencing was by immunoSEQ multiplex PCR. The sample yields several thousand clones, more than 55% seen once. The rearrangement uses TRBV20-1 and TRBJ2-7; 9 bases line up with TRBD1. The sequencing here drew on tissue from the jejunum, taken at autopsy. This clonotype was obtained from a female donor older than 55 with lung cancer. CDR3 residues: CSASFPHRDRDLNEQYF. The CDR3 bases are TGCAGTGCTAGTTTCCCGCACCGGGACAGGGACCTCAACGAGCAGTACTTC.